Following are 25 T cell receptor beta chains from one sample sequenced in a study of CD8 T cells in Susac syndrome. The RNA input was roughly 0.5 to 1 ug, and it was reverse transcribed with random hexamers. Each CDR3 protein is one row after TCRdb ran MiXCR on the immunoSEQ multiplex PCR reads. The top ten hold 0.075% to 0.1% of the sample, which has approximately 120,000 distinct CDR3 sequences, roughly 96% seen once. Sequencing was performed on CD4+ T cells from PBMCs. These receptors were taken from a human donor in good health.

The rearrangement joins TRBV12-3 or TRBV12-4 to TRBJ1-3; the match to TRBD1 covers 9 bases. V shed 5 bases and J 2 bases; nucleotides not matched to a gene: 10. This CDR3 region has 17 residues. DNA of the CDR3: TGTGCCAGCAGTCCCTTGGTGAGACAGGGGGCTGGAAACACCATATATTTT. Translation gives CASSPLVRQGAGNTIYF.

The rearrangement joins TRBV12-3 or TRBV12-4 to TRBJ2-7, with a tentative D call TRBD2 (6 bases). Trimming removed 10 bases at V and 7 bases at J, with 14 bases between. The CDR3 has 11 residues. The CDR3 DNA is TGTGCCAACACTCGTGGGGGGGAGCAGTACTTC. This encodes CANTRGGEQYF.

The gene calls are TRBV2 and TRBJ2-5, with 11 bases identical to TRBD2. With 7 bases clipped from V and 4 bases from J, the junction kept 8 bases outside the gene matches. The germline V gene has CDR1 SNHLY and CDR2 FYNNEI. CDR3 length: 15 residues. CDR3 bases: TGTGCCAGCATATCTCGGCTAGCGGGAGGAGAGACCCAGTACTTC. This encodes CASISRLAGGETQYF.

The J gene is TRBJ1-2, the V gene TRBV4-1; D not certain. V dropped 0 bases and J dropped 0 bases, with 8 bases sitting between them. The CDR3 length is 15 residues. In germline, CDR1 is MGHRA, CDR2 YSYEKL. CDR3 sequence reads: CASSQETVANYGYTF. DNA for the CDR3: TGCGCCAGCAGCCAAGAAACAGTAGCTAACTATGGCTACACCTTC.

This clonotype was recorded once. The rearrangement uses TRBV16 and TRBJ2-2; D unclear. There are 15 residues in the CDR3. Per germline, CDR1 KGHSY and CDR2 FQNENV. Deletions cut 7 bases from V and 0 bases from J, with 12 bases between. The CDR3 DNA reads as TGTGCCAGCACCCCGACCGCTACGAACACCGGGGAGCTGTTTTTT. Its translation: CASTPTATNTGELFF.

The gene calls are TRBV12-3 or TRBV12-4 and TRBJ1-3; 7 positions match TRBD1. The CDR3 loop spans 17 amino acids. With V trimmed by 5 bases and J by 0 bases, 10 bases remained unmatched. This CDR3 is CASSIGGGLYSGNTIYF. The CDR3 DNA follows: TGTGCCAGCAGTATCGGAGGGGGCCTTTACTCTGGAAACACCATATATTTT.

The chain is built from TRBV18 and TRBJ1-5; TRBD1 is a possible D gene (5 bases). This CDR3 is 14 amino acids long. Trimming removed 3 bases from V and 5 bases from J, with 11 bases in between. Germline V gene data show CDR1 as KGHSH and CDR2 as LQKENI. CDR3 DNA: TGTGCCAGCTCACCGCTAACAGGCGATCAGCCCCAGCATTTT. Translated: CASSPLTGDQPQHF.

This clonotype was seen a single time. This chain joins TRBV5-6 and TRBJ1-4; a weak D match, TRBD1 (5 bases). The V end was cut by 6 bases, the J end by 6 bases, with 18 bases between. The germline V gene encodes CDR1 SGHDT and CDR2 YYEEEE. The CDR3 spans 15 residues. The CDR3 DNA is TGTGCCAGCAACTTAAATTGGGGCCCGGATGAAAAACTGTTTTTT. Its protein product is CASNLNWGPDEKLFF.

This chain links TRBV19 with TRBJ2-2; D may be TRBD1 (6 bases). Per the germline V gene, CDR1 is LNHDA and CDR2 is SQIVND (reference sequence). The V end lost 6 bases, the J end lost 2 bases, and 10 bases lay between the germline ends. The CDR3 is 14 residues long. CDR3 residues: CASRDSFNTGELFF. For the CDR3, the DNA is TGTGCCAGTAGGGACAGTTTCAACACCGGGGAGCTGTTTTTT. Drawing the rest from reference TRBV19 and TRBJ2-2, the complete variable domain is DGGITQSPKYLFRKEGQNVTLSCEQNLNHDAMYWYRQDPGQGLRLIYYSQIVNDFQKGDIAEGYSVSREKKESFPLTVTSAQKNPTAFYLCASRDSFNTGELFFGEGSRLTVL.

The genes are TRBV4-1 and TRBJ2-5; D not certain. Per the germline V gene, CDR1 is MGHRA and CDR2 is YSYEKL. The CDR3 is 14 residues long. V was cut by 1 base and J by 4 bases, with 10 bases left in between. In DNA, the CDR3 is TGCGCCAGCAGCCAAGTTCAGGCCTTAGAGACCCAGTACTTC. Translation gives CASSQVQALETQYF.

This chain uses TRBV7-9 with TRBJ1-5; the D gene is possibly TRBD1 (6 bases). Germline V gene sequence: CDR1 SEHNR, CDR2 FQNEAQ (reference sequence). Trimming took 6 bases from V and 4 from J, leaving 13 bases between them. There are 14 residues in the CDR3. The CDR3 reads CASSYLDSNQPQHF. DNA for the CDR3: TGTGCCAGCAGTTACCTGGACAGTAATCAGCCCCAGCATTTT.

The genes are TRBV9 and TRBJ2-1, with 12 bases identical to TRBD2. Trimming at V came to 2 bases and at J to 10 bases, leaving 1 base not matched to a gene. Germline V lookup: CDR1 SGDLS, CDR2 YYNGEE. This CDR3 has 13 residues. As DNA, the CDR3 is TGTGCCAGCAGCGTTGGGACTAGCGGGGAGCAGTTCTTC. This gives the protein CASSVGTSGEQFF.

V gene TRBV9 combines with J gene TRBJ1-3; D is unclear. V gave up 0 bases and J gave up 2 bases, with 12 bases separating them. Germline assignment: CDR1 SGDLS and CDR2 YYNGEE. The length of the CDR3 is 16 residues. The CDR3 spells CASSVDPSGTGNTIYF. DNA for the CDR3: TGTGCCAGCAGCGTAGACCCCTCGGGGACTGGAAACACCATATATTTT. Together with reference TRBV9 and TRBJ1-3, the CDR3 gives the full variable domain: DSGVTQTPKHLITATGQRVTLRCSPRSGDLSVYWYQQSLDQGLQFLIQYYNGEERAKGNILERFSAQQFPDLHSELNLSSLELGDSALYFCASSVDPSGTGNTIYFGEGSWLTVV.

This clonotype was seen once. DNA of the CDR3: TGCGCCAGCAGCCAAGCAGGGTTTCAGATAGATTCACCCCTCCACTTT. Its protein is CASSQAGFQIDSPLHF. The chain employs TRBV4-1 and TRBJ1-6; a weak D match, TRBD1 (5 bases). The CDR3 is 16 amino acids. Germline lookup yields CDR1 MGHRA and CDR2 YSYEKL. Trimming pared 1 base from V and 8 bases from J, leaving 15 bases between.

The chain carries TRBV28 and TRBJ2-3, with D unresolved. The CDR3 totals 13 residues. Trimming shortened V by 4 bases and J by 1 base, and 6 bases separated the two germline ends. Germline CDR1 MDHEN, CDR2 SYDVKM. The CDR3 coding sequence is TGTGCCAGCAGTTCCCGCCGCACAGATACGCAGTATTTT. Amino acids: CASSSRRTDTQYF.

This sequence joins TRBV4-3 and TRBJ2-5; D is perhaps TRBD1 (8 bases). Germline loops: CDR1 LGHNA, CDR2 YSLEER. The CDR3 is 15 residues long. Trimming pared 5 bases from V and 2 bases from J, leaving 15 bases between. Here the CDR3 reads CASSKGQGGQETQYF. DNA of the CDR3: TGCGCCAGCAGCAAAGGACAGGGAGGGCAAGAGACCCAGTACTTC.

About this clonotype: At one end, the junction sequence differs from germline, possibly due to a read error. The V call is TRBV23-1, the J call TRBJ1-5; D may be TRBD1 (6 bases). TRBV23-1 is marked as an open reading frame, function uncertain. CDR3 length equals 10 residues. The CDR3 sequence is CACRGQPQHF. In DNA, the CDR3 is TGCGCCTGCAGGGGTCAGCCCCAGCATTTT.

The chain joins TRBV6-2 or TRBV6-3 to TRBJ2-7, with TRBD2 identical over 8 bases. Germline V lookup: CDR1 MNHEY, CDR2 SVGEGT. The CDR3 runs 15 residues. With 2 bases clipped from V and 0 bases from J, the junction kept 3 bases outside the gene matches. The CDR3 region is CASSYNGRGSYEQYF. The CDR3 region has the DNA TGTGCCAGCAGTTACAACGGGAGGGGCTCCTACGAGCAGTACTTC.

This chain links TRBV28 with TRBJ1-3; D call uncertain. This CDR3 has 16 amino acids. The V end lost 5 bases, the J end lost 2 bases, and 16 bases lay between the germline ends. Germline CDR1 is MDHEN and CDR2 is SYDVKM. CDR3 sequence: CASSPLNLGAGNTIYF. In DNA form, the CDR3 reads TGTGCCAGCAGTCCTCTCAACCTAGGCGCTGGAAACACCATATATTTT.

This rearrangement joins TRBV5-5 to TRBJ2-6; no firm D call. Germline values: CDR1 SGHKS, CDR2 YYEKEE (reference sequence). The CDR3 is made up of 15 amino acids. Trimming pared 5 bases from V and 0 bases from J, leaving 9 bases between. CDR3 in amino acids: CASREGSSGANVLTF. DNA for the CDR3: TGTGCCAGCAGGGAAGGCAGCTCTGGGGCCAACGTCCTGACTTTC.

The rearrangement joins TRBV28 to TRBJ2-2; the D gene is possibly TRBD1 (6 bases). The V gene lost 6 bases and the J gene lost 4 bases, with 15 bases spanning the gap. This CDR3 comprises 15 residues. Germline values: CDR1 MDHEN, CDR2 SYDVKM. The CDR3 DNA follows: TGTGCCAGCAGGCTAAGGGGGAAGGGCACCGGGGAGCTGTTTTTT. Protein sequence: CASRLRGKGTGELFF.

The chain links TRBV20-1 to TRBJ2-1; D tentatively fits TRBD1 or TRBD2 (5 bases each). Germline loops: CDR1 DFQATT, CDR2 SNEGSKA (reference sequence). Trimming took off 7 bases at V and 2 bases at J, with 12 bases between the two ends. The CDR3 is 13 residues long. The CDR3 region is CSVKRGAYNEQFF. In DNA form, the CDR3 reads TGCAGTGTGAAGAGGGGAGCCTACAATGAGCAGTTCTTC.

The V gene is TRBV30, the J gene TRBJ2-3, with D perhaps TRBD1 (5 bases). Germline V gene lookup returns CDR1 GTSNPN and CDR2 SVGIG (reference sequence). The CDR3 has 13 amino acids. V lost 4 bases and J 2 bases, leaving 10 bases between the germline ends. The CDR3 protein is CAWTGKATDTQYF. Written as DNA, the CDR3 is TGTGCCTGGACAGGGAAGGCCACAGATACGCAGTATTTT.

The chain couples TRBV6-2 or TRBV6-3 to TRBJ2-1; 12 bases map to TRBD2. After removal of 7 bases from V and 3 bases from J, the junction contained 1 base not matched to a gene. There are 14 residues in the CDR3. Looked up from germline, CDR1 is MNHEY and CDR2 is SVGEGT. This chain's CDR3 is CASTSGGVYNEQFF. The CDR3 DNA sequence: TGTGCCAGCACTAGCGGGGGGGTCTACAATGAGCAGTTCTTC.

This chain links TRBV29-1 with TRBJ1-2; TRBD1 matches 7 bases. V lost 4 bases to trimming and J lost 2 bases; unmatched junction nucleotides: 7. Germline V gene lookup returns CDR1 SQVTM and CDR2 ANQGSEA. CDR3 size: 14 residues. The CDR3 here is CSVGTGQMNYGYTF. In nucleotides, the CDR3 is TGCAGCGTTGGTACGGGACAGATGAACTATGGCTACACCTTC.